The clone carrying this T cell receptor beta chain appeared a single time. Its target is not known. Random hexamers were used to reverse transcribe an amount of roughly 0.45 to 1 ug RNA. Amplification of TCR beta CDR3 was carried out by immunoSEQ multiplex PCR, which covered 54 Vbeta and 13 Jbeta segments. TCRdb called the immunoSEQ multiplex PCR reads again in MiXCR, with one record for every CDR3 protein. The sample has 160,000 or so distinct CDR3 sequences; less than 95% are singletons. These data originate in a study of CD8 T cells in Susac syndrome. V gave up 3 bases and J gave up 6 bases, with 19 bases separating them. The length of the CDR3 is 16 residues. The germline V gene has CDR1 SGHDN and CDR2 FVKESK. Sequencing of TCR beta was performed on blood CD8+ and CD4+ T cells. Regarding the study as a whole: In its TCR sequencing and HLA analysis, the study acknowledged that the number of individuals was relatively small.

V usage is TRBV14 and J usage is TRBJ2-3; the D call may be TRBD1 or TRBD2 (5 bases each). The sequence was obtained from a human donor with multiple sclerosis. Sequencing was performed on CD4+ T cells from PBMCs. CDR3 sequence reads: CASSQTGPPVPDTQYF. CDR3 nucleotide sequence: TGTGCCAGCAGCCAGACGGGGCCACCTGTCCCCGATACGCAGTATTTT.